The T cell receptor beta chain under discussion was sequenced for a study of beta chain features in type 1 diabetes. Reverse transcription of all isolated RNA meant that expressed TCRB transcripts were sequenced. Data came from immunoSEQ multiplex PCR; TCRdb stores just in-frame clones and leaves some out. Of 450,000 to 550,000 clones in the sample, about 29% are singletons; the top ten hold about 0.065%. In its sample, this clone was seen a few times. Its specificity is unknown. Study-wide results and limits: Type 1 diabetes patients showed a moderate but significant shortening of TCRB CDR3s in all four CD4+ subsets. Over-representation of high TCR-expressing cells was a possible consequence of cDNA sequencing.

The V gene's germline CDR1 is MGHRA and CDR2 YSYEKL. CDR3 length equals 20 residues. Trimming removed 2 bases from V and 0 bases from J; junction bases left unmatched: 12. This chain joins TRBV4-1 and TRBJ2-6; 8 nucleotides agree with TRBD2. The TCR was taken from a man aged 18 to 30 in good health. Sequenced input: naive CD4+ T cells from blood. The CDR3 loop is CASSQLARGGRSSGANVLTF. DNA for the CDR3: TGCGCCAGCAGCCAATTGGCACGTGGCGGGAGGTCCTCTGGGGCCAACGTCCTGACTTTC.